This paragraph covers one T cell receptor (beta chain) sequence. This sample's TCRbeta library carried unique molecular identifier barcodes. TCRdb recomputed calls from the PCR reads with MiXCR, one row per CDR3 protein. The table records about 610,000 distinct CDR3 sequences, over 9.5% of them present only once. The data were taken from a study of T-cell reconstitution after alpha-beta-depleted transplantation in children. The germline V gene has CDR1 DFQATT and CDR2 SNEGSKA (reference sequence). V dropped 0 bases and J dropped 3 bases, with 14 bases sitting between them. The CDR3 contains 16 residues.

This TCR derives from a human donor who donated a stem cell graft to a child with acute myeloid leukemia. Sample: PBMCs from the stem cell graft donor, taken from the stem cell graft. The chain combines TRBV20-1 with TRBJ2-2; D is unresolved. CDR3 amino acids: CSARDPSGRDTGELFF. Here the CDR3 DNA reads TGCAGTGCTAGAGATCCTTCCGGACGGGACACCGGGGAGCTGTTTTTT.